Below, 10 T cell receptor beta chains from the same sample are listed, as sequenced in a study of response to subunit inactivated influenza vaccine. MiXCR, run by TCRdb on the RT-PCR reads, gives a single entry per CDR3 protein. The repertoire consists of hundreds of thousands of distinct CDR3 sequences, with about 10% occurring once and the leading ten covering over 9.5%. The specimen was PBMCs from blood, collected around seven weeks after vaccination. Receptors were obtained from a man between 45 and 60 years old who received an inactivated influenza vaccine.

The CDR3 nucleotides are TGCGCCAGCAGCAACCCGGGACAGGGGGCATATGAGCAGTTCTTC. This gives the protein CASSNPGQGAYEQFF. V and J are TRBV4-1 and TRBJ2-1, with 12 positions matching TRBD1. In germline, CDR1 is MGHRA, CDR2 YSYEKL. The trim removed 5 bases at V and 8 bases at J, leaving 7 bases unmatched. The CDR3 covers 15 residues.

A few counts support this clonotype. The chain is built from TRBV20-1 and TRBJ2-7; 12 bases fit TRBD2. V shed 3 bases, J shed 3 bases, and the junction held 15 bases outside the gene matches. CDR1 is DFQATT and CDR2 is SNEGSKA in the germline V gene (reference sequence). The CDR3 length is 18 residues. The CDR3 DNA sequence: TGCAGTGCTAGGAGGACTAGCGGGACACGGTCCGGGGGCTACGAGCAGTACTTC. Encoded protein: CSARRTSGTRSGGYEQYF.

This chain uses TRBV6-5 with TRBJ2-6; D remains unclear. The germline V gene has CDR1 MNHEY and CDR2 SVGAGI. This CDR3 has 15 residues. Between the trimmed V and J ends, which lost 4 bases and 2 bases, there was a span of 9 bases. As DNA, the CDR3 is TGTGCCAGCAGTTTATTGGGCCCTGGGGCCAACGTCCTGACTTTC. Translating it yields CASSLLGPGANVLTF.

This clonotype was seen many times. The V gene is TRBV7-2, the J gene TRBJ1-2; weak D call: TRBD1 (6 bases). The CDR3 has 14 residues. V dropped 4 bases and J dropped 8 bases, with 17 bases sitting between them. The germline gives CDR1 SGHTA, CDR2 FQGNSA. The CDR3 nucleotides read TGTGCCAGCAGCTCCAATAGTGGGGGCTCCGGCTACACCTTC. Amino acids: CASSSNSGGSGYTF.

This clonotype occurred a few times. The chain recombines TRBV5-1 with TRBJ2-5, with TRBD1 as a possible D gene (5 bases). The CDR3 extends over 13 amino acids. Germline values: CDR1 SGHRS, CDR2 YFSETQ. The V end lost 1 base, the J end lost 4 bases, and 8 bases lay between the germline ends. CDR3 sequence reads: CASSLRGIETQYF. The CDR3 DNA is TGCGCCAGCAGCTTGAGGGGAATAGAGACCCAGTACTTC.

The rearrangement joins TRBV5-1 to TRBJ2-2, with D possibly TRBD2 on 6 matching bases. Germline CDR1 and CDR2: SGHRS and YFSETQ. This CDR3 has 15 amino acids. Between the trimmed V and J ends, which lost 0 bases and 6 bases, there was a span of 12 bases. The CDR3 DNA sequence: TGCGCCAGCAGCTTGGTTAGCGGAGGCGCCGGGGAGCTGTTTTTT. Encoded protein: CASSLVSGGAGELFF.

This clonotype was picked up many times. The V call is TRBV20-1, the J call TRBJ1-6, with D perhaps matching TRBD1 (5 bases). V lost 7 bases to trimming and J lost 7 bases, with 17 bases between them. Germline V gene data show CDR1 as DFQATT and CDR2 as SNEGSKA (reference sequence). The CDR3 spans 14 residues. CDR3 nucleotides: TGCAGTGGAACTACCGGGACGGCGAATTCACCCCTCCACTTT. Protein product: CSGTTGTANSPLHF.

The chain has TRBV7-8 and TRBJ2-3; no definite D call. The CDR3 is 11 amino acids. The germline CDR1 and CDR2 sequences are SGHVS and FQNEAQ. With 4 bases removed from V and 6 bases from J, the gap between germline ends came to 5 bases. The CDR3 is CASSSFDTQYF. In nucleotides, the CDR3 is TGTGCCAGCAGCTCCTTTGATACGCAGTATTTT. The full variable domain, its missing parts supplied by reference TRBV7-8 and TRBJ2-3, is GAGVSQSPRYKVAKRGQDVALRCDPISGHVSLFWYQQALGQGPEFLTYFQNEAQLDKSGLPSDRFFAERPEGSVSTLKIQRTQQEDSAVYLCASSSFDTQYFGPGTRLTVL.

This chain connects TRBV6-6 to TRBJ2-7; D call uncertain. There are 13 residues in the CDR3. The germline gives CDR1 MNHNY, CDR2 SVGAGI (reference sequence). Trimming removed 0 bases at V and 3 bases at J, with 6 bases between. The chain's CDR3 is CASSYSSDYEQYF. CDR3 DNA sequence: TGTGCCAGCAGTTACTCGTCCGACTACGAGCAGTACTTC.

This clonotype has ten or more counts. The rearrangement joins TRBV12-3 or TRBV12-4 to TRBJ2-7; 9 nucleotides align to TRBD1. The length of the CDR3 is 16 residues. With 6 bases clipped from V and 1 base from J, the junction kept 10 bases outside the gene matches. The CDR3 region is CASSPHPGQGSYEQYF. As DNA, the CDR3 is TGTGCCAGCAGCCCCCACCCGGGACAGGGATCCTACGAGCAGTACTTC.